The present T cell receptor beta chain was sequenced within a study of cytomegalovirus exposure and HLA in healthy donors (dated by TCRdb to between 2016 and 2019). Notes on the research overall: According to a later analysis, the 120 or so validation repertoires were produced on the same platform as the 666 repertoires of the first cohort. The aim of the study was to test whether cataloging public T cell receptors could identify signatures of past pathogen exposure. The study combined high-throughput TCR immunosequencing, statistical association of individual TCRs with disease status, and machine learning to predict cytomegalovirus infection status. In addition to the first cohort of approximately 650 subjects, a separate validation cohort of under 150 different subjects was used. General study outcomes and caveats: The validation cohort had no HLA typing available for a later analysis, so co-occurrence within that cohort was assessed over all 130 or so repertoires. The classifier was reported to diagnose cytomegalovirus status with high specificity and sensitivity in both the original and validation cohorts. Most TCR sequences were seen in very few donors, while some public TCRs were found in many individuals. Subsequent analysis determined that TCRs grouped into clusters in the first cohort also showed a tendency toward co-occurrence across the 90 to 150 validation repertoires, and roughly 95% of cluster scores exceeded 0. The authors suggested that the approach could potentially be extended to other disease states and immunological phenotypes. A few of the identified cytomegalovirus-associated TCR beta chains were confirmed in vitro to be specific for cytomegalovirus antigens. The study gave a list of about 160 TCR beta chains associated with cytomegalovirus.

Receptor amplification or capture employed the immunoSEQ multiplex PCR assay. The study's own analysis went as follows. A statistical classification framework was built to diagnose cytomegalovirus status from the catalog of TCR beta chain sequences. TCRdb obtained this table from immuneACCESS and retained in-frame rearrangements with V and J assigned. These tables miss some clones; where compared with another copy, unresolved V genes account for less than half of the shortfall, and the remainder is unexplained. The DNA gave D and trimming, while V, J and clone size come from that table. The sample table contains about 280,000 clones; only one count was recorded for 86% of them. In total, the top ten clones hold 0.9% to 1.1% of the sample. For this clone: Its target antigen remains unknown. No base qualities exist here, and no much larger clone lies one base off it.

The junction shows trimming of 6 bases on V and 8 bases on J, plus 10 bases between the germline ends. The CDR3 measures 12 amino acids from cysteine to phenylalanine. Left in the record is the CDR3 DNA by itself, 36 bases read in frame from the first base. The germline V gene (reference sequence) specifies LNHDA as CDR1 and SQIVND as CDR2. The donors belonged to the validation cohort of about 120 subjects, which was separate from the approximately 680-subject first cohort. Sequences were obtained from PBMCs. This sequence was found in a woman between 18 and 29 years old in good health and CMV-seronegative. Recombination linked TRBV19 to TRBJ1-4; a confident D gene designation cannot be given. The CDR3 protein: CASSSRVEKLFF. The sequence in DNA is TGTGCCAGTAGCAGTCGTGTAGAAAAACTGTTTTTT.